A selection of T cell receptor beta chains follows, all from one sample in a study of cytomegalovirus exposure and HLA in healthy donors. Using immunoSEQ multiplex PCR, the repertoire was profiled, and TCRdb retains in-frame clones only, with some absent. The sample includes 150,000 to 200,000 clones, about four fifths seen only once; the top ten take over 1.5%. Material: PBMCs. The receptors stem from a man aged 40-50 years in good health and CMV-seronegative. Each CDR3 is given with its conserved first and last residue. A D gene is named only where the DNA matches it firmly. Expanded clones are given a class, and other clones once, few, many or no size at all.

J gene	V gene	clone size	D gene	CDR3 protein	CDR3 DNA
TRBJ2-1	TRBV14	NA	TRBD1	CASRTRQGRNEQFF	TGTGCCAGCAGAACGCGACAGGGGAGGAATGAGCAGTTCTTC
TRBJ2-7	TRBV28	once	TRBD2	CASTLAGGGYEQYF	TGTGCCAGCACCCTAGCGGGTGGTGGTTACGAGCAGTACTTC
TRBJ2-5	TRBV9	NA	NA	CASSVAGERQETQYF	TGTGCCAGCAGCGTAGCGGGAGAAAGGCAAGAGACCCAGTACTTC
TRBJ2-2	TRBV4-1	NA	NA	CASSQDDYNTGELFF	TGCGCCAGCAGCCAAGATGACTATAACACCGGGGAGCTGTTTTTT
TRBJ2-7	TRBV2	NA	NA	CASSPAYEQYF	TGTGCCAGCTCTCCAGCCTACGAGCAGTACTTC
TRBJ2-7	TRBV27	NA	NA	CASSSSGAGLEQYF	TGTGCCAGCAGCAGCAGCGGCGCTGGGCTCGAGCAGTACTTC
TRBJ2-7	TRBV7-9	NA	NA	CASSPTSREQYF	TGTGCTAGCAGCCCGACATCAAGGGAGCAGTACTTC
TRBJ1-3	TRBV6-5	NA	NA	CASSQGNSGNTIYF	TGTGCCAGCAGTCAGGGTAACTCTGGAAACACCATATATTTT
TRBJ2-5	TRBV7-2	NA	TRBD2	CASSLEVGRREQYF	TGTGCCAGCAGCTTAGAAGTCGGGAGGCGGGAGCAGTACTTC
TRBJ1-4	TRBV6-5	NA	NA	CASSYSTATNEKLFF	TGTGCCAGCAGTTACTCTACAGCAACTAATGAAAAACTGTTTTTT
TRBJ2-3	TRBV5-1	NA	TRBD2	CASSSLTSGSTDTQYF	TGCGCCAGCAGCTCCCTGACTAGCGGGAGCACAGATACGCAGTATTTT
TRBJ2-1	TRBV11-3	NA	NA	CASSFYGTYNEQFF	TGTGCCAGCAGCTTCTACGGGACCTACAATGAGCAGTTCTTC
TRBJ1-2	TRBV27	NA	TRBD1	CASSLLGQNLYGYTF	TGTGCCAGCAGTTTATTGGGACAGAATCTCTATGGCTACACCTTC
TRBJ2-7	TRBV7-6	NA	TRBD1	CASSSMAGTGGYEQYF	TGTGCCAGCAGCTCGATGGCCGGGACAGGGGGGTACGAGCAGTACTTC
TRBJ2-7	TRBV28	NA	TRBD2	CASSPLGTSGSKQYF	TGTGCCAGCAGTCCCCTCGGGACTAGCGGGAGTAAGCAGTACTTC
TRBJ2-3	TRBV30	NA	TRBD2	CAWQRAGGAQYF	TGTGCCTGGCAGCGAGCGGGGGGTGCGCAGTATTTT
TRBJ2-3	TRBV5-1	NA	NA	CASTEGGSTDTQYF	TGCGCCAGCACCGAGGGGGGGAGCACAGATACGCAGTATTTT
TRBJ2-7	TRBV2	NA	NA	CASGWTASSYEQYF	TGTGCCAGCGGGTGGACAGCGAGCTCCTACGAGCAGTACTTC
TRBJ1-5	TRBV4-2	NA	TRBD1	CASSPRTGGSNQPQHF	TGTGCCAGCAGCCCCCGGACAGGGGGTTCCAATCAGCCCCAGCATTTT
TRBJ2-3	TRBV5-1	NA	TRBD2	CASSSPPGLAGGPSTDTQYF	TGCGCCAGCAGCTCGCCTCCGGGACTAGCGGGAGGGCCGAGCACAGATACGCAGTATTTT
TRBJ1-5	TRBV28	NA	TRBD1	CASSPGTGVQPQHF	TGTGCCAGCAGTCCAGGGACAGGGGTCCAGCCCCAGCATTTT
TRBJ2-1	TRBV9	NA	TRBD2	CASSSSGTSDSYNEQFF	TGTGCCAGCAGCTCCTCCGGGACTAGCGATTCCTACAATGAGCAGTTCTTC
TRBJ2-2	TRBV18	once	TRBD2	CASSPASGANTGELFF	TGTGCCAGCTCACCGGCGAGCGGGGCAAACACCGGGGAGCTGTTTTTT
TRBJ1-4	TRBV7-6	NA	TRBD1	CASSFGQGPTNEKLFF	TGTGCCAGCAGCTTTGGACAGGGGCCCACTAATGAAAAACTGTTTTTT
TRBJ2-1	TRBV2	NA	NA	CASSAGGGYSYNEQFF	TGTGCCAGCAGCGCGGGTGGAGGTTACTCCTACAATGAGCAGTTCTTC
TRBJ2-4	TRBV29-1	NA	NA	CSVEDRTPTKNIQYF	TGCAGCGTTGAAGATCGGACTCCAACCAAAAACATTCAGTACTTC